The clone carrying this T cell receptor (beta chain) has a count of ten or more. Antigen unknown. This specimen comes from a study of T cells in Graves' hyperthyroidism and ophthalmopathy. The source material, RNA transcripts, was used to amplify TCR beta CDR3 regions. TCR CDR3 underwent first-round RT-PCR with the HTBI primer set. TCRdb independently ran MiXCR on the multiplex PCR reads; one entry per CDR3 protein. The sample includes under 70,000 distinct CDR3 sequences, approximately 50% of them seen just once. This CDR3 contains 13 residues. Germline V gene lookup returns CDR1 SGHNT and CDR2 YYREEE (reference sequence). V lost 10 bases, J lost 7 bases, and 9 bases stayed unmatched. Study outcomes and limitations: In blood, most of the thyroid clonotypes expanded above 0.001 were also present.

Ophthalmopathy cases met thresholds of Clinical Activity Score at least 3, NOSPECS grade at least 4 and duration under 3 months. Input material: blood. This chain connects TRBV5-4 to TRBJ2-1; 9 positions agree with TRBD2. This clonotype was sampled from a woman aged 55-70 years with Graves' ophthalmopathy. DNA of the CDR3: TGTGCCCACGGGCCTAGCGGGGAAAATGAGCAGTTCTTC. Encoded protein: CAHGPSGENEQFF. The complete variable domain, with remaining parts taken from reference TRBV5-4 and TRBJ2-1, reads ETGVTQSPTHLIKTRGQQVTLRCSSQSGHNTVSWYQQALGQGPQFIFQYYREEENGRGNFPPRFSGLQFPNYSSELNVNALELDDSALYLCAHGPSGENEQFFGPGTRLTVL.